The 18 T cell receptor beta chains below all came from one sample that was sequenced in a study of OX40 agonist ivuxolimab in advanced cancers. The data were produced by immunoSEQ multiplex PCR, yet TCRdb's version contains in-frame clones alone and is incomplete. This table has about 59,000 clones, approximately 80% appearing once. The material was CD4+ or CD8+ T cells sorted from blood, obtained in a trial of the OX40 agonist ivuxolimab. The receptors here all came from an adult with an advanced solid tumor such as melanoma, head and neck, liver or kidney cancer.

Remarks on this clone: A junction boundary mismatches the germline segment, possibly from a read error. The chain employs TRBV28 and TRBJ1-2, with 7 bases aligning to TRBD1. Germline lookup yields CDR1 MDHEN and CDR2 SYDVKM. This CDR3 contains 13 residues. This CDR3 is CVSSSRDSYGYTF. The CDR3 nucleotides are TGTGTCAGCAGTTCCCGGGACAGCTATGGCTACACCTTC.

The chain is built from TRBV9 and TRBJ2-5; D is uncertain. This CDR3 is built from 14 residues. Germline loops: CDR1 SGDLS, CDR2 YYNGEE. The ends were cut back, 0 bases at V and 4 bases at J, with 10 bases in the middle. CDR3 coding DNA: TGTGCCAGCAGCGTAGCCCCGGGTTTAGAGACCCAGTACTTC. It translates to CASSVAPGLETQYF.

This chain links TRBV6-1 with TRBJ1-1, with TRBD1 identical over 8 bases. The CDR3 has 13 residues. From germline, CDR1 is MNHNS and CDR2 SASEGT. Losses at the gene ends were 7 bases for V and 12 bases for J; bases not matched to a gene: 13. CDR3 sequence reads: CASTLGQALPTFF. In DNA form, the CDR3 reads TGTGCCAGCACCCTGGGACAGGCCCTTCCAACTTTCTTT.

This chain uses TRBV19 with TRBJ2-2; D may be TRBD2 (6 bases). Germline lookup yields CDR1 LNHDA and CDR2 SQIVND (reference sequence). The CDR3 length is 15 residues. V was trimmed by 3 bases and J by 7 bases, leaving 15 bases between them. The CDR3 coding sequence is TGTGCCAGTAGTATTATTCCGGGACTGAGCGGGGAGCTGTTTTTT. As protein: CASSIIPGLSGELFF. The variable domain in full, completed from reference TRBV19 and TRBJ2-2, reads DGGITQSPKYLFRKEGQNVTLSCEQNLNHDAMYWYRQDPGQGLRLIYYSQIVNDFQKGDIAEGYSVSREKKESFPLTVTSAQKNPTAFYLCASSIIPGLSGELFFGEGSRLTVL.

This chain uses TRBV2 with TRBJ1-5; D remains ambiguous. Germline V CDR1 and CDR2: SNHLY, FYNNEI. Trimming removed 6 bases from V and 6 bases from J, with 15 bases in between. CDR3 length: 14 amino acids. The CDR3 here is CASSAQTGGQPQHF. The CDR3 DNA sequence: TGTGCCAGCAGCGCCCAAACCGGCGGTCAGCCCCAGCATTTT.

The gene calls are TRBV6-5 and TRBJ1-2; D possibly corresponds to TRBD1 (6 bases). V was shortened by 4 bases and J by 4 bases, with 19 bases between the two germline ends. Germline values: CDR1 MNHEY, CDR2 SVGAGI. CDR3 length: 16 amino acids. CDR3 sequence: CASSSTSYGQTYGYTF. CDR3 coding DNA: TGTGCCAGCAGTTCGACTTCATACGGACAGACCTATGGCTACACCTTC.

The chain links TRBV25-1 to TRBJ1-5, with TRBD1 matching 7 bases. V shed 3 bases and J 0 bases; nucleotides not matched to a gene: 8. Per germline, CDR1 MGHDK and CDR2 SYGVNS. CDR3 length: 17 amino acids. Here the CDR3 DNA reads TGTGCCAGCAGTGACTCCAGAGGGACAGATAGCAATCAGCCCCAGCATTTT. It yields the protein CASSDSRGTDSNQPQHF.

The chain recombines TRBV6-5 with TRBJ2-3; 7 bases are a match to TRBD2. The CDR3 length is 15 residues. From germline, CDR1 is MNHEY and CDR2 SVGAGI. V lost 6 bases, J lost 1 base, and 7 bases stayed unmatched. The CDR3 is CASSRGAGGTDTQYF. DNA for the CDR3: TGTGCCAGCAGCCGCGGTGCGGGGGGCACAGATACGCAGTATTTT.

The chain combines TRBV30 with TRBJ2-2; 8 bases fit TRBD2. Germline V gene lookup returns CDR1 GTSNPN and CDR2 SVGIG (reference sequence). Unmatched junction bases numbered 10, after V lost 7 bases and J lost 3 bases. The CDR3 extends over 15 amino acids. This CDR3 is CAYPIGGGDTGELFF. The CDR3 DNA sequence: TGTGCCTACCCCATCGGGGGGGGAGACACCGGGGAGCTGTTTTTT.

This sequence joins TRBV30 and TRBJ2-1; D gene unclear. The CDR3 is 12 residues long. With 2 bases removed from V and 9 bases from J, the gap between germline ends came to 11 bases. In germline, CDR1 is GTSNPN, CDR2 SVGIG (reference sequence). Here the CDR3 DNA reads TGTGCCTGGAGTAACGGAAAGGGTGAGCAGTTCTTC. Translated, it gives CAWSNGKGEQFF.

J is TRBJ1-5 and V is TRBV7-3; D might be TRBD1 (6 bases). The CDR3 loop spans 14 amino acids. The V gene lost 5 bases and the J gene lost 6 bases, with 14 bases spanning the gap. CDR1 is SGHTA, CDR2 FQGTGA, per germline. CDR3 sequence (DNA): TGTGCCAGCAGCCCACGAGGGGGGGCTCAGCCCCAGCATTTT. Its protein product is CASSPRGGAQPQHF.

The chain carries TRBV7-9 and TRBJ2-1; the D gene is possibly TRBD2 (6 bases). V was cut by 2 bases and J by 4 bases, with 12 bases left in between. The CDR3 runs 15 residues. CDR1 is SEHNR, CDR2 FQNEAQ, per germline (reference sequence). In DNA form, the CDR3 reads TGTGCCAGCAGCTTAAGACTAGGGATTTACAATGAGCAGTTCTTC. Translation: CASSLRLGIYNEQFF. The full variable domain, its missing parts supplied by reference TRBV7-9 and TRBJ2-1, is DTGVSQNPRHKITKRGQNVTFRCDPISEHNRLYWYRQTLGQGPEFLTYFQNEAQLEKSRLLSDRFSAERPKGSFSTLEIQRTEQGDSAMYLCASSLRLGIYNEQFFGPGTRLTVL.

The CDR3 is CASSEARANYGYTF. In DNA form, the CDR3 reads TGTGCCAGCAGTGAAGCCCGGGCTAACTATGGCTACACCTTC. The chain joins TRBV6-1 to TRBJ1-2; D is uncertain. Trimming left V 0 bases short and J 0 bases short, with 5 bases between. Per the germline V gene, CDR1 is MNHNS and CDR2 is SASEGT. The CDR3 spans 14 residues.

This chain connects TRBV7-2 to TRBJ2-5; 9 nucleotides agree with TRBD2. The ends lost 5 bases at V and 2 bases at J; junction bases unmatched: 6. This CDR3 is 15 amino acids long. Germline V gene lookup returns CDR1 SGHTA and CDR2 FQGNSA. CDR3 region: CASSPPSGVQETQYF. In DNA form, the CDR3 reads TGTGCCAGCAGCCCTCCTAGCGGGGTACAAGAGACCCAGTACTTC.

This clone was recorded a few times. V usage is TRBV10-3 and J usage is TRBJ2-3; D unresolved. CDR3 length: 11 residues. CDR1 is ENHRY, CDR2 SYGVKD, per germline. V lost 7 bases to trimming and J lost 0 bases, with 2 bases between them. The CDR3 DNA is TGTGCCATCATGAGCACAGATACGCAGTATTTT. The encoded protein is CAIMSTDTQYF.

The rearrangement uses TRBV11-2 and TRBJ2-5; a possible D gene is TRBD1 (6 bases). Per the germline V gene, CDR1 is SGHAT and CDR2 is FQNNGV. V was pared by 6 bases and J by 2 bases, with 10 bases between. This CDR3 comprises 13 residues. The CDR3 here is CASSYRAQETQYF. The CDR3 DNA reads as TGTGCCAGCAGTTACAGGGCGCAAGAGACCCAGTACTTC. Full variable domain (outside the CDR3, taken from reference TRBV11-2 and TRBJ2-5): EAGVAQSPRYKIIEKRQSVAFWCNPISGHATLYWYQQILGQGPKLLIQFQNNGVVDDSQLPKDRFSAERLKGVDSTLKIQPAKLEDSAVYLCASSYRAQETQYFGPGTRLLVL.

Note on this clone: The sample has other DNA sequences that encode this CDR3 too. This rearrangement joins TRBV5-1 to TRBJ1-4; D perhaps matches TRBD1 (6 bases). V was shortened by 7 bases and J by 4 bases, with 20 bases between the two germline ends. Germline-derived CDR1 and CDR2 are SGHRS and YFSETQ. The CDR3 covers 16 residues. The CDR3 DNA reads as TGCGCCAGCTCTCTCTTTCCGGGGGGCTTTAATGAAAAACTGTTTTTT. Translating gives CASSLFPGGFNEKLFF.

This sequence joins TRBV9 and TRBJ1-1; D is uncertain. CDR1 is SGDLS, CDR2 YYNGEE, per germline. This CDR3 is 14 amino acids long. Trimming stripped 0 bases from V and 4 bases from J, with 10 bases between. Here the CDR3 reads CASSVGVGSTEAFF. The CDR3 bases are TGTGCCAGCAGCGTAGGGGTGGGATCCACTGAAGCTTTCTTT.